What follows are 27 T cell receptor beta chains derived from one specimen sequenced in a study of blood T cell repertoires in COVID-19 (dated by TCRdb to 2019 to 2021). To prepare the library, the immunoSEQ multiplex PCR assay was applied. What TCRdb holds here is the immuneACCESS table cut down to in-frame rearrangements. Part of the clones is not present; checked against another copy, under half of the missing clones reflect an unresolved V gene, and the others are unexplained. For this sample there are roughly 330,000 clones; about nine tenths appear just once. 8.5% to 12% of the sample rests with the top ten. The sequenced sample was PBMCs or T cells enriched from blood (not recorded which). The receptors here all came from a woman aged 18-35 years who had recovered from COVID-19.

The chain couples TRBV27 to TRBJ1-3, with TRBD1 matching 7 bases. The CDR3 runs 15 residues. Germline assignment: CDR1 MNHEY and CDR2 SMNVEV (reference sequence). Trimming took 6 bases from V and 0 from J; bases not matched to a gene: 5. The CDR3 region is CASRLQGNSGNTIYF. The CDR3 DNA reads as TGTGCCAGCAGGTTACAGGGGAACTCTGGAAACACCATATATTTT.

On this clone: The identical CDR3 is also encoded by other nucleotide sequences in the sample. This chain connects TRBV5-1 to TRBJ2-7, with 12 bases lining up with TRBD2. The V gene's germline CDR1 is SGHRS and CDR2 YFSETQ. The CDR3 runs to 16 residues. J was trimmed by 1 base and V by 0 bases; bases with no gene match: 2. Here the CDR3 DNA reads TGCGCCAGCAGCTTGGGTCTAGCGGGAGGGTCCTACGAGCAGTACTTC. Translation: CASSLGLAGGSYEQYF.

A single count supports this clone. V is TRBV12-3 or TRBV12-4 and J is TRBJ1-3; D call uncertain. Trimming cost V 1 base and J 5 bases, with 3 bases left between them. This CDR3 has 12 residues. The CDR3: CASSLGRNTIYF. The CDR3 DNA is TGTGCCAGCAGTTTAGGGCGAAACACCATATATTTT.

This clone has just one count. The same CDR3 can be traced to other DNA sequences in this sample. This sequence joins TRBV30 and TRBJ1-1; no reliable D call. The V gene's germline CDR1 is GTSNPN and CDR2 SVGIG (reference sequence). The CDR3 has 12 residues. Trimming took 3 bases from V and 1 from J, leaving 6 bases between them. DNA of the CDR3: TGTGCCTGGAGACGGGGGAACACTGAAGCTTTCTTT. It specifies CAWRRGNTEAFF.

The chain joins TRBV2 to TRBJ1-1, with a tentative D call TRBD1 (6 bases). Per germline, CDR1 SNHLY and CDR2 FYNNEI. The CDR3 sequence is 14 residues long. Trimming took 6 bases from V and 0 from J, leaving 11 bases between them. The CDR3 DNA reads TGTGCCAGCAGGACCGGGACATTGAACACTGAAGCTTTCTTT. Its protein product is CASRTGTLNTEAFF.

Only a few counts were recorded for this clone. The V gene is TRBV5-4, the J gene TRBJ1-2; no clear D. The CDR3 extends over 15 amino acids. Trimming left V 0 bases short and J 0 bases short, with 9 bases between. Germline V gives CDR1 SGHNT, CDR2 YYREEE (reference sequence). The CDR3 reads CASSLGWASNYGYTF. Here the CDR3 DNA reads TGTGCCAGCAGCTTGGGGTGGGCATCTAACTATGGCTACACCTTC. Based on the CDR3 plus reference TRBV5-4 and TRBJ1-2, the full variable domain is ETGVTQSPTHLIKTRGQQVTLRCSSQSGHNTVSWYQQALGQGPQFIFQYYREEENGRGNFPPRFSGLQFPNYSSELNVNALELDDSALYLCASSLGWASNYGYTFGSGTRLTVV.

J is TRBJ2-2 and V is TRBV19; 7 bases are shared with TRBD1. The junction had 3 bases not matched to a gene; V was cut back by 4 bases and J by 4 bases. Germline V lookup: CDR1 LNHDA, CDR2 SQIVND (reference sequence). The CDR3 extends over 14 amino acids. The CDR3: CASSNGQATGELFF. CDR3 DNA: TGTGCCAGTAGTAACGGACAGGCCACCGGGGAGCTGTTTTTT.

The V and J genes are TRBV5-1 and TRBJ1-2; D is possibly TRBD1 (5 bases). The germline V gene encodes CDR1 SGHRS and CDR2 YFSETQ. Between the trimmed V and J ends, which lost 0 bases and 4 bases, there was a span of 10 bases. The CDR3 length is 14 residues. CDR3 sequence: CASSLEWGGYGYTF. The CDR3 coding sequence is TGCGCCAGCAGCTTGGAGTGGGGCGGCTATGGCTACACCTTC.

The CDR3 is CASSQHYRTTDTQYF. CDR3 coding DNA: TGTGCCAGCAGCCAACACTACCGAACCACAGATACGCAGTATTTT. The V gene is TRBV13, the J gene TRBJ2-3; D unclear. The V end was cut by 5 bases, the J end by 2 bases, with 14 bases between. Germline V gene sequence: CDR1 PRHDT, CDR2 FYEKMQ (reference sequence). The CDR3 length is 15 residues.

The count of this clone is one. The rearrangement links TRBV5-1 to TRBJ1-6; the match to TRBD1 covers 7 bases. The junction had 7 bases not matched to a gene; V was cut back by 4 bases and J by 6 bases. The germline gives CDR1 SGHRS, CDR2 YFSETQ. The CDR3 is 15 amino acids. DNA for the CDR3: TGCGCCAGCAGCCCGCCGGGGACAGCTAATTCACCCCTCCACTTT. It encodes CASSPPGTANSPLHF.

As concerns this clone: This same CDR3 is encoded by further DNA sequences in the sample. J is TRBJ2-7 and V is TRBV5-4, with 7 nucleotides matching TRBD1. Germline CDR1 is SGHNT and CDR2 is YYREEE (reference sequence). J was trimmed by 3 bases and V by 4 bases; bases with no gene match: 1. The CDR3 contains 12 residues. In nucleotides, the CDR3 is TGTGCCAGCAGCCGGGACAGCTACGAGCAGTACTTC. Translated: CASSRDSYEQYF.

The rearrangement uses TRBV5-1 and TRBJ2-3; a weak D match, TRBD2 (5 bases). The V gene's germline CDR1 is SGHRS and CDR2 YFSETQ. The CDR3 extends over 14 amino acids. Trimming stripped 2 bases from V and 2 bases from J, with 9 bases between. CDR3 nucleotides: TGCGCCAGCAGCTTTTCGGGGAACACAGATACGCAGTATTTT. Residues: CASSFSGNTDTQYF. The full variable domain, completed using reference TRBV5-1 and TRBJ2-3, is KAGVTQTPRYLIKTRGQQVTLSCSPISGHRSVSWYQQTPGQGLQFLFEYFSETQRNKGNFPGRFSGRQFSNSRSEMNVSTLELGDSALYLCASSFSGNTDTQYFGPGTRLTVL.

Only a few counts were recorded for this clone. The V gene is TRBV6-5, the J gene TRBJ1-6, with D possibly TRBD1 on 6 matching bases. With 6 bases removed from V and 4 bases from J, the gap between germline ends came to 10 bases. The germline V gene has CDR1 MNHEY and CDR2 SVGAGI. This CDR3 spans 14 amino acids. CDR3 sequence reads: CASSRTVYNSPLHF. The CDR3, as DNA: TGTGCCAGCAGCCGGACAGTTTATAATTCACCCCTCCACTTT.

V and J are TRBV3-1 (or the pseudogene TRBV3-2) and TRBJ1-1; weak D call: TRBD1 (5 bases). V gave up 6 bases and J gave up 8 bases, with 16 bases separating them. The germline V gene has CDR1 LGHDT and CDR2 YNNKEL (reference sequence). The length of the CDR3 is 13 residues. Here the CDR3 DNA reads TGTGCCAGCAGATCAGGGAGGGTTAGAGAAGCTTTCTTT. Residues: CASRSGRVREAFF.

The V and J genes are TRBV28 and TRBJ2-1; 11 nucleotides agree with TRBD2. The V gene's germline CDR1 is MDHEN and CDR2 SYDVKM. After removal of 4 bases from V and 0 bases from J, the junction contained 11 bases not matched to a gene. The CDR3 consists of 19 residues. CDR3 sequence reads: CASSSRWSSGRSSYNEQFF. The CDR3 DNA follows: TGTGCCAGCAGTTCGAGGTGGTCTAGCGGGAGGAGCTCCTACAATGAGCAGTTCTTC.

J is TRBJ2-2 and V is TRBV5-1, with D possibly matching TRBD1 (6 bases). CDR3 length equals 15 residues. V was trimmed by 0 bases and J by 3 bases, leaving 9 bases between them. CDR1 is SGHRS, CDR2 YFSETQ, per germline. CDR3 in amino acids: CASSLAWTDTGELFF. The CDR3 bases are TGCGCCAGCAGCTTGGCGTGGACAGACACCGGGGAGCTGTTTTTT.

The CDR3 nucleotides are TGTGCCACCAGCAGAGGGGCTCAGCCCCAGCATTTT. As protein: CATSRGAQPQHF. This chain uses TRBV15 with TRBJ1-5; D is undetermined. Trimming took off 1 base at V and 6 bases at J, with 4 bases between the two ends. CDR1 is LNHNV, CDR2 YYDKDF, per germline (reference sequence). This CDR3 region has 12 residues.

This chain joins TRBV30 and TRBJ1-3; TRBD1 is a possible D gene (6 bases). The germline gives CDR1 GTSNPN, CDR2 SVGIG (reference sequence). V was trimmed by 7 bases and J by 1 base, leaving 8 bases between them. The CDR3 runs to 12 residues. As DNA, the CDR3 is TGTGCCTCACAGGGTTCTGGAAACACCATATATTTT. Residues: CASQGSGNTIYF.

This chain joins TRBV27 and TRBJ1-2; TRBD1 agrees at 8 bases. The J segment lost 7 bases and the V segment lost 4 bases, leaving 11 bases of the junction unmatched. CDR1 is MNHEY and CDR2 is SMNVEV in the germline V gene (reference sequence). This CDR3 is built from 15 residues. The CDR3 here is CASSSRGQGIGGYTF. CDR3 coding DNA: TGTGCCAGCAGTTCACGAGGACAGGGTATAGGTGGCTACACCTTC.

The chain is built from TRBV7-9 and TRBJ1-2; D is unresolved. Between the trimmed V and J ends, which lost 5 bases and 4 bases, there was a span of 11 bases. The length of the CDR3 is 13 residues. Germline V gives CDR1 SEHNR, CDR2 FQNEAQ (reference sequence). CDR3 bases: TGTGCCAGCAGCAAAAGCGGTTCCTATGGCTACACCTTC. Translation: CASSKSGSYGYTF. Full variable domain (rest looked up from reference TRBV7-9 and TRBJ1-2): DTGVSQNPRHKITKRGQNVTFRCDPISEHNRLYWYRQTLGQGPEFLTYFQNEAQLEKSRLLSDRFSAERPKGSFSTLEIQRTEQGDSAMYLCASSKSGSYGYTFGSGTRLTVV.

The chain recombines TRBV6-5 with TRBJ2-7; tentatively, D is TRBD2 (7 bases). The V gene lost 5 bases and the J gene lost 5 bases, with 16 bases spanning the gap. The CDR3 has 14 amino acids. CDR1 is MNHEY, CDR2 SVGAGI, per germline. The CDR3 nucleotides read TGTGCCAGCAGTACCCTCGGGGGGCTCCACGAGCAGTACTTC. The encoded protein is CASSTLGGLHEQYF.

This clone has just one count. This rearrangement joins TRBV13 to TRBJ2-3; the match to TRBD1 covers 7 bases. V shed 5 bases and J 4 bases; nucleotides not matched to a gene: 6. CDR1 and CDR2 from the germline V gene are PRHDT and FYEKMQ (reference sequence). This CDR3 comprises 14 residues. In DNA form, the CDR3 reads TGTGCCAGCAGCCGGGGACAGTTCTCAGATACGCAGTATTTT. It translates to CASSRGQFSDTQYF.

This sequence joins TRBV6-1 and TRBJ2-1; possible D gene TRBD2, 5 bases. The CDR3 extends over 17 amino acids. V gave up 2 bases and J gave up 2 bases, with 16 bases separating them. In germline, CDR1 is MNHNS, CDR2 SASEGT. DNA of the CDR3: TGTGCCAGCAGTGAACAAAGGGTCGAGGGCCCCTACAATGAGCAGTTCTTC. Residues: CASSEQRVEGPYNEQFF.

The rearrangement links TRBV9 to TRBJ1-3, with 8 bases fitting TRBD1. Germline V gives CDR1 SGDLS, CDR2 YYNGEE. Trimming cost V 0 bases and J 3 bases; bases outside gene matches: 2. There are 15 residues in the CDR3. The CDR3 nucleotides read TGTGCCAGCAGCGTAGACAGGGGGTATGGAAACACCATATATTTT. This sequence encodes CASSVDRGYGNTIYF.

V and J are TRBV2 and TRBJ2-1; TRBD2 is a possible D gene (5 bases). Per the germline V gene, CDR1 is SNHLY and CDR2 is FYNNEI. The CDR3 sequence is 14 residues long. The germline V and J ends were trimmed by 6 bases and 6 bases, with 15 bases remaining between them. CDR3 bases: TGTGCCAGCAGGACGAGGGATTTAGGCAATGAGCAGTTCTTC. Translation gives CASRTRDLGNEQFF.

The J gene is TRBJ2-7, the V gene TRBV27; the match to TRBD1 covers 7 bases. The V and J ends lost 4 bases and 3 bases, in that order; junction bases with no gene match: 9. Per the germline V gene, CDR1 is MNHEY and CDR2 is SMNVEV (reference sequence). The CDR3 loop spans 15 amino acids. CDR3 residues: CASSSLTGEDYEQYF. The CDR3 nucleotides are TGTGCCAGCAGTTCCCTAACAGGGGAAGACTACGAGCAGTACTTC.

This clone was observed a few times. V and J are TRBV3-1 (or the pseudogene TRBV3-2) and TRBJ2-7, with 7 bases identical to TRBD1. The V gene end was trimmed by 4 bases and the J gene end by 3 bases; junction bases not matched to a gene: 6. Germline V gene lookup returns CDR1 LGHDT and CDR2 YNNKEL (reference sequence). The CDR3 has 14 amino acids. The CDR3 DNA follows: TGTGCCAGCAGCCCTAGTTGGACAGGCTACGAGCAGTACTTC. It yields the protein CASSPSWTGYEQYF.